This paragraph covers one T cell receptor (beta chain) sequence. Its cognate antigen has yet to be identified. No much larger clone is present one base from it, and per-base qualities are unavailable. The immunoSEQ Assay, a bias-controlled multiplex PCR, was used to amplify TCRbeta CDR3 regions from genomic DNA. As for the original processing: The number of nucleated cells in each sample was estimated from the amplification of reference gene primers within the assay. To quantify the absolute abundance of each unique TCRbeta CDR3 rearrangement, sequence reads were collapsed and filtered. For each sample, productive Simpson clonality was calculated as the square root of Simpson's diversity index over productive rearrangements. TCRdb took over this immuneACCESS table, retaining in-frame rearrangements with V and J assigned. Such tables are incomplete; in checked studies, under half of the missing clones stem from an unresolved V gene, and the remainder is unexplained. That table furnishes V, J and clone size, whereas the DNA furnished D and trimming. The sample table lists fewer than 350,000 clones, around 81% of them with a count of one. The top ten clones comprise 4.1% of the sample.

The data derive from a study of blood T cell repertoires in COVID-19 (dated by TCRdb to the early 2020s). Looking at the study overall: Samples covering the acute and convalescent phases of COVID-19 were provided by collaborators in the United States, Italy and Spain. Subjects who had been exposed to COVID-19, were actively infected with it, or had recovered from it provided the deeply sampled blood TCRbeta repertoires that made up the dataset. The repertoires were released in a freely available public database intended as a resource for research on the immune response to SARS-CoV-2. Samples came from the ongoing ImmuneRACE study (first 160 participants) plus 1,254 subjects from 6 global collaborators. The sample metadata nearly always contained a de-identified subject ID, COVID-19 status, age in years and sex. The material from the prospective study consisted of cDNA or gDNA derived from T cells, B-cell-depleted T cells, or PBMCs. Where available, HLA class I and class II types were obtained from metadata supplied by the sample provider rather than from assay-based typing. Overall study outcomes, separate from this receptor: The amount of clinical and demographic metadata varied by source and participant and was provided uncurated.

Whole blood was collected in K2EDTA tubes by collaborating institutions according to the institutions' own protocols. For TCRbeta analysis, collaborator samples were shipped as frozen whole blood, as isolated PBMCs, or as DNA extracted from either sample type. CDR1 SNHLY and CDR2 FYNNEI were looked up in the germline V gene. V trim: 6 bases; J trim: 4 bases; unmatched bases: 0. Including the terminal cysteine and phenylalanine, the CDR3 comprises 12 residues. Just CDR3 DNA is preserved here, 36 bases in frame from base 1. The sample comprised peripheral blood. The receptor's source is a woman in her forties or fifties with active or convalescent COVID-19. The rearrangement joined TRBV2 to TRBJ2-5; 9 of the junction bases match TRBD2. The CDR3 in this case is CASRLAGETQYF. The nucleotide sequence reads TGTGCCAGCAGACTAGCGGGAGAGACCCAGTACTTC.